The source of this T cell receptor (beta chain) is a study of PD-1 blockade in classical Hodgkin lymphoma. Libraries were prepared by immunoSEQ multiplex PCR; TCRdb keeps only in-frame clonotypes and omits some of them. The profile shows 21,000 or so clones, roughly 75% of them singletons. Germline V CDR1 and CDR2: SGHNT, YYREEE (reference sequence). The V gene end was trimmed by 4 bases and the J gene end by 1 base; junction bases not matched to a gene: 5. The CDR3 sequence is 15 residues long. Each patient's relapse followed autologous stem cell transplantation, and brentuximab vedotin exposure varied. This clone was detected a few times.

This specimen was peripheral blood mononuclear cells (PBMCs), taken before the second cycle of nivolumab. The chain couples TRBV5-4 to TRBJ1-3; TRBD1 agrees at 7 bases. The receptor comes from a human donor with classical Hodgkin lymphoma. CDR3 coding DNA: TGTGCCAGCAGCGCCGGGACAGCTTCTGGAAACACCATATATTTT. Its translation is CASSAGTASGNTIYF.